This T cell receptor beta chain was recorded in a study of shared clonotypes between healthy human individuals. The CDR3 loop spans 17 amino acids. This table comes from immunoSEQ multiplex PCR, and its TCRdb copy is limited to in-frame clones, with some not included. The table lists roughly 2.6 million clones, over 85% of them singletons. The clonotype was recovered from a man younger than 35 in good health. The chain is built from TRBV21-1 and TRBJ1-5; TRBD1 reflects the table's D call only, with no check against the DNA. TRBV21-1 is annotated as a pseudogene. Material for sequencing was naive CD4+ T cells sorted from blood. Regarding subset: CD45RA+ positively selected. The CDR3 loop reads CASSKFGGQYSNQPQHF. The CDR3 region has the DNA TGTGCCAGCAGCAAATTCGGGGGACAGTATAGCAATCAGCCCCAGCATTTT.